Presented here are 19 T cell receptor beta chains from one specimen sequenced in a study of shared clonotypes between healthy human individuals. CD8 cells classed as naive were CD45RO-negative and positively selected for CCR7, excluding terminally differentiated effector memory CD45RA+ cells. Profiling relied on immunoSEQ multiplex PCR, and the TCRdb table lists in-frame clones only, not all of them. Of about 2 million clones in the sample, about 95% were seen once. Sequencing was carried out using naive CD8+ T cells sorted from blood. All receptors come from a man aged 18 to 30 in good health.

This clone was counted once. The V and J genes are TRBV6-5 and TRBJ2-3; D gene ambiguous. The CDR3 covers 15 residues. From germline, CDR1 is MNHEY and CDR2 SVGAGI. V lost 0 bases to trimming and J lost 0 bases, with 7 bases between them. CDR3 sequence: CASSYSDWSTDTQYF. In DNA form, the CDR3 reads TGTGCCAGCAGTTACTCAGACTGGAGCACAGATACGCAGTATTTT.

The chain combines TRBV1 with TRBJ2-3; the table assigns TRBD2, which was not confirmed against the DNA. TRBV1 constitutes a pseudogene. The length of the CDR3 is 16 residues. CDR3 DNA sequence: TGCACCAGCACATCAACCGGGACTTCCTTAACAGATACGCAGTATTTT. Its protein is CTSTSTGTSLTDTQYF.

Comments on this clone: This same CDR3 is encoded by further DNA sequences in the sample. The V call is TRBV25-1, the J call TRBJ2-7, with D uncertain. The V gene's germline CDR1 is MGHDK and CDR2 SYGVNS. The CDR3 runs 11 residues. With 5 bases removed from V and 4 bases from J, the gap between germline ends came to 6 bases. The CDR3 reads CASSLSYEQYF. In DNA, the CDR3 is TGTGCCAGCAGTTTATCTTACGAGCAGTACTTC.

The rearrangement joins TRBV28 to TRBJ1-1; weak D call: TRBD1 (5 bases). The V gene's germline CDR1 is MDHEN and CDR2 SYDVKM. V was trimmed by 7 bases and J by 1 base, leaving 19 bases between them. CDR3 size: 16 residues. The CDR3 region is CASIPNTGTSNTEAFF. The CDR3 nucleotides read TGTGCCAGCATTCCCAATACAGGCACTTCGAACACTGAAGCTTTCTTT. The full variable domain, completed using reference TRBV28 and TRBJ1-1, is DVKVTQSSRYLVKRTGEKVFLECVQDMDHENMFWYRQDPGLGLRLIYFSYDVKMKEKGDIPEGYSVSREKKERFSLILESASTNQTSMYLCASIPNTGTSNTEAFFGQGTRLTVV.

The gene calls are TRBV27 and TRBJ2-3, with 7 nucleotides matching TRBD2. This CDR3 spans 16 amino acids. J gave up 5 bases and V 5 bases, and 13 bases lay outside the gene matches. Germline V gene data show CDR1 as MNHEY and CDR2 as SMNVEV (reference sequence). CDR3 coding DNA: TGTGCCAGCAGTCCCCACGGGGCGGGAGTTATAGATACGCAGTATTTT. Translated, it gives CASSPHGAGVIDTQYF.

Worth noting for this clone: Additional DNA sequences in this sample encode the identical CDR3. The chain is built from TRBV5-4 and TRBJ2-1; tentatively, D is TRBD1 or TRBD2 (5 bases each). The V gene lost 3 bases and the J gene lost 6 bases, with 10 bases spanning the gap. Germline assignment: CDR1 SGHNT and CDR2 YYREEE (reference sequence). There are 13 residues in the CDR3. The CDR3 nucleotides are TGTGCCAGCAGCTGGGGTGGGGGCAATGAGCAGTTCTTC. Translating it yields CASSWGGGNEQFF.

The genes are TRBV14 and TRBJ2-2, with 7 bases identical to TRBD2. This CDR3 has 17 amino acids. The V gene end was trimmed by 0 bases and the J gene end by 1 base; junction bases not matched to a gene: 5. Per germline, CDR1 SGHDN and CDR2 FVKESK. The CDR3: CASSQDRGGGNTGELFF. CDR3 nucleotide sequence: TGTGCCAGCAGCCAAGATCGTGGCGGGGGGAACACCGGGGAGCTGTTTTTT.

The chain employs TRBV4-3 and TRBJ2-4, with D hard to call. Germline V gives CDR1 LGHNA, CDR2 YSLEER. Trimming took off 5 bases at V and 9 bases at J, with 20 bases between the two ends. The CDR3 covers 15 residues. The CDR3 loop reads CASSASRGLGSIQYF. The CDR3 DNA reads TGCGCCAGCAGCGCCTCTCGAGGCCTTGGTAGCATTCAGTACTTC.

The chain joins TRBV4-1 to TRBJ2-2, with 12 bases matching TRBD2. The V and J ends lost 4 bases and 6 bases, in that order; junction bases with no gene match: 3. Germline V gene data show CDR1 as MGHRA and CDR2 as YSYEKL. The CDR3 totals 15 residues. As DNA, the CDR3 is TGCGCCAGCAGCCCCTCTAGCGGGAGGGCCGGGGAGCTGTTTTTT. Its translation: CASSPSSGRAGELFF.

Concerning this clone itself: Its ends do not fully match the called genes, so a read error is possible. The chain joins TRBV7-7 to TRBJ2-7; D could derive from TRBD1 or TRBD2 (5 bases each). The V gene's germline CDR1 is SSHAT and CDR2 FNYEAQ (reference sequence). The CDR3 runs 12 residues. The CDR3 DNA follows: TGTGCTAGCAGCTTAGTCTGGGGGAAACAGTACTTC. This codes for CASSLVWGKQYF.

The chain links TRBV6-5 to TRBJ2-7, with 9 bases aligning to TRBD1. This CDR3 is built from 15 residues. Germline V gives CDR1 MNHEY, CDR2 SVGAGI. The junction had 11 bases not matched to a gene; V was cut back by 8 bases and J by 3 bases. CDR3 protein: CASWTGEGRVYEQYF. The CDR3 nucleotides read TGTGCCAGCTGGACAGGGGAAGGGAGGGTCTACGAGCAGTACTTC.

The CDR3 region is CASSPMGGSQPQHF. In nucleotides, the CDR3 is TGTGCCAGCAGTCCTATGGGGGGATCTCAGCCCCAGCATTTT. The chain combines TRBV27 with TRBJ1-5; D perhaps matches TRBD1 (5 bases). This CDR3 contains 14 residues. The V gene lost 5 bases and the J gene lost 6 bases, with 14 bases spanning the gap. CDR1 and CDR2 (germline): MNHEY, SMNVEV (reference sequence).

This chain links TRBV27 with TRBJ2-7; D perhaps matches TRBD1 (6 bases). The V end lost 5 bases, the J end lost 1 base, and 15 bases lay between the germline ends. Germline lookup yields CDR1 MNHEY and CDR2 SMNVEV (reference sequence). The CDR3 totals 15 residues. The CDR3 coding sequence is TGTGCCAGCAGTACTTACCAGGGGTTATCCTACGAGCAGTACTTC. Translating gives CASSTYQGLSYEQYF.

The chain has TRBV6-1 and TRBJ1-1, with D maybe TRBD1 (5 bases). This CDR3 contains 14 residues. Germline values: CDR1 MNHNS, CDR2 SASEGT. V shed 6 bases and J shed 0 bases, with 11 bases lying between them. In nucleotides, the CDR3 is TGTGCCAGCAGAGAGGGACGGATGAACACTGAAGCTTTCTTT. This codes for CASREGRMNTEAFF.

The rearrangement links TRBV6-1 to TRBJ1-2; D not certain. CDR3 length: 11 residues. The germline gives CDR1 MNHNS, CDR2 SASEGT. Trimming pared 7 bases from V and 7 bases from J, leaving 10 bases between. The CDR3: CASTLTGGYTF. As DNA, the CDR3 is TGTGCCAGCACTTTAACGGGTGGCTACACCTTC.

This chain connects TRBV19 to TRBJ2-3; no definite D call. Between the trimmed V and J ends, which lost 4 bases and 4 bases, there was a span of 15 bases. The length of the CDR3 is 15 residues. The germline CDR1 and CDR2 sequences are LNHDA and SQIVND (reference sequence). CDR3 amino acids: CASSNTVSFPDTQYF. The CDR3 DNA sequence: TGTGCCAGTAGTAATACAGTAAGCTTCCCAGATACGCAGTATTTT.

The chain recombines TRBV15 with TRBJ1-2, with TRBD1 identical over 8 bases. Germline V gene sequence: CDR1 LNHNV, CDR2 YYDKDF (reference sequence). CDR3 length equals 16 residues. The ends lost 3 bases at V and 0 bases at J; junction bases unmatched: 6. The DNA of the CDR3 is TGTGCCACCAGCAGTAACCCGGGACAGGCTAACTATGGCTACACCTTC. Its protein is CATSSNPGQANYGYTF.

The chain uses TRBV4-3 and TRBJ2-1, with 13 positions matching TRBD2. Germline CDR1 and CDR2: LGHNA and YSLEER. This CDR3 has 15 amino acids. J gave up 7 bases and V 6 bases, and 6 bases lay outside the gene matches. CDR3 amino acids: CASRPGTSGANEQFF. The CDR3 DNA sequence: TGCGCCAGCAGACCCGGGACTAGCGGGGCTAATGAGCAGTTCTTC.

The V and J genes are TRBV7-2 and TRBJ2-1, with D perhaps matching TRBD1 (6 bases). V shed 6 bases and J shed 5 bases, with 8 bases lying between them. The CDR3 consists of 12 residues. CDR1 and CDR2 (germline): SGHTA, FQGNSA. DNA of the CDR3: TGTGCCAGCAGGGACAGCCACAATGAGCAGTTCTTC. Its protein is CASRDSHNEQFF. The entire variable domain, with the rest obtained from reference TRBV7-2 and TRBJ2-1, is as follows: GAGVSQSPSNKVTEKGKDVELRCDPISGHTALYWYRQSLGQGLEFLIYFQGNSAPDKSGLPSDRFSAERTGGSVSTLTIQRTQQEDSAVYLCASRDSHNEQFFGPGTRLTVL.